The 23 T cell receptor beta chains below come from one sample, sequenced in a study of neoadjuvant nivolumab and ipilimumab in lung cancer. Clones were read by immunoSEQ multiplex PCR, and TCRdb kept only the in-frame ones, dropping some. Among over 25,000 clones, approximately 80% were seen once, and the ten largest hold around a sixth. The sequences come from tumor tissue, collected after neoadjuvant nivolumab, alone or with ipilimumab, at or shortly before surgery. The receptors derive from an adult with non-small cell lung cancer.

This rearrangement joins TRBV11-2 to TRBJ2-5; 7 positions agree with TRBD1. V lost 5 bases and J lost 2; bases outside the gene matches: 2. CDR1 and CDR2 (germline): SGHAT, FQNNGV. CDR3 length: 13 amino acids. The CDR3 spells CASSPGQQETQYF. The CDR3 DNA is TGTGCCAGCAGCCCGGGACAGCAAGAGACCCAGTACTTC.

The CDR3: CASSQWTGVRTDTQYF. Here the CDR3 DNA reads TGTGCCAGCAGCCAATGGACAGGAGTACGCACAGATACGCAGTATTTT. The gene calls are TRBV5-5 and TRBJ2-3; 7 positions match TRBD1. CDR3 length: 16 amino acids. V dropped 4 bases and J dropped 1; count of bases not matched to a gene: 9. Germline-derived CDR1 and CDR2 are SGHKS and YYEKEE (reference sequence).

This clone was picked up a small number of times. The chain has TRBV11-2 and TRBJ1-3; D gene uncertain. V lost 0 bases and J 4 bases, leaving 4 bases between the germline ends. Germline CDR1 SGHAT, CDR2 FQNNGV. This CDR3 has 13 amino acids. In DNA, the CDR3 is TGTGCCAGCAGCTTAGAGCCAGGAAACACCATATATTTT. Amino acid sequence: CASSLEPGNTIYF.

The CDR3: CASSGHLGTQYF. The CDR3 region has the DNA TGTGCCAGCAGCGGACACCTTGGTACGCAGTATTTT. The chain links TRBV6-5 to TRBJ2-3; maybe TRBD1 (5 bases). The V end was cut by 6 bases, the J end by 8 bases, with 12 bases between. CDR1 is MNHEY, CDR2 SVGAGI, per germline. CDR3 size: 12 residues.

The chain combines TRBV5-6 with TRBJ2-3, with 10 bases fitting TRBD1. Germline loops: CDR1 SGHDT, CDR2 YYEEEE. The CDR3 spans 15 residues. V dropped 4 bases and J dropped 1; count of bases not matched to a gene: 3. This CDR3 reads CASSAGTGGTDTQYF. Here the CDR3 DNA reads TGTGCCAGCAGCGCCGGGACAGGGGGCACAGATACGCAGTATTTT.

The chain joins TRBV19 to TRBJ1-5, with D possibly matching TRBD1 (5 bases). V shed 5 bases and J shed 0 bases, with 11 bases lying between them. In germline, CDR1 is LNHDA, CDR2 SQIVND (reference sequence). The CDR3 loop spans 15 amino acids. The CDR3 loop is CASSLGAGSNQPQHF. CDR3 nucleotide sequence: TGTGCCAGTAGTCTAGGGGCGGGTAGCAATCAGCCCCAGCATTTT.

This chain uses TRBV5-1 with TRBJ1-1; maybe TRBD1 (5 bases). The CDR3 has 13 amino acids. Germline V CDR1 and CDR2: SGHRS, YFSETQ. Trimming cost V 2 bases and J 2 bases, with 7 bases left between them. CDR3 sequence (DNA): TGCGCCAGCAGCTTACAGGATAACACTGAAGCTTTCTTT. It encodes CASSLQDNTEAFF.

The chain employs TRBV12-5 and TRBJ1-1; 7 nucleotides match TRBD1. Germline CDR1 reads LGHNT; CDR2 reads FRNRAP. Unmatched junction bases numbered 12, after V lost 2 bases and J lost 0 bases. This CDR3 contains 18 residues. The CDR3 coding sequence is TGTGCTAGTGGTTTGCCCGATGACAGGGTAGGCCTGAACACTGAAGCTTTCTTT. Translating gives CASGLPDDRVGLNTEAFF.

The chain has TRBV5-4 and TRBJ2-5, with unresolved D. V lost 0 bases and J lost 0, with 6 bases in between. This CDR3 is 14 amino acids long. CDR1 and CDR2 from the germline V gene are SGHNT and YYREEE (reference sequence). CDR3 nucleotides: TGTGCCAGCAGCTTGGCCGGAAACCAAGAGACCCAGTACTTC. Translated, it gives CASSLAGNQETQYF.

The chain has TRBV5-6 and TRBJ1-2, with D possibly matching TRBD1 (5 bases). CDR1 is SGHDT and CDR2 is YYEEEE in the germline V gene. Trimming removed 0 bases from V and 8 bases from J, with 11 bases in between. The CDR3 has 13 residues. The CDR3 loop is CASSLAGVDGYTF. CDR3 nucleotides: TGTGCCAGCAGCTTGGCGGGGGTAGACGGCTACACCTTC.

In DNA form, the CDR3 reads TGTGCCAGCAGGTTGGTGAACACTGAAGCTTTCTTT. Translated: CASRLVNTEAFF. V gene TRBV2 combines with J gene TRBJ1-1, with D unclear. Germline loops: CDR1 SNHLY, CDR2 FYNNEI. This CDR3 spans 12 amino acids. V shed 6 bases and J shed 0 bases, with 5 bases lying between them.

This clone was detected a few times. This rearrangement joins TRBV15 to TRBJ2-7; the D call may be TRBD1 or TRBD2 (6 bases each). The CDR3 contains 15 residues. Germline loops: CDR1 LNHNV, CDR2 YYDKDF (reference sequence). Deletions cut 3 bases from V and 4 bases from J, with 16 bases between. DNA for the CDR3: TGTGCCACCAGCAGGAGGAGGGGGGAGGATTACGAGCAGTACTTC. This sequence encodes CATSRRRGEDYEQYF. Combining the CDR3 with reference TRBV15 and TRBJ2-7 gives the whole variable domain DAMVIQNPRYQVTQFGKPVTLSCSQTLNHNVMYWYQQKSSQAPKLLFHYYDKDFNNEADTPDNFQSRRPNTSFCFLDIRSPGLGDTAMYLCATSRRRGEDYEQYFGPGTRLTVT.

The genes are TRBV11-2 and TRBJ2-7; D gene ambiguous. The V gene lost 2 bases and the J gene lost 4 bases, with 6 bases spanning the gap. Germline CDR1 is SGHAT and CDR2 is FQNNGV. The CDR3 has 12 residues. The CDR3 bases are TGTGCCAGCAGCTTAACTTTTTACGAGCAGTACTTC. This translates into CASSLTFYEQYF.

This clone was seen a few times. V usage is TRBV7-2 and J usage is TRBJ1-6; D gene ambiguous. V lost 4 bases to trimming and J lost 12 bases, with 10 bases between them. This CDR3 has 12 amino acids. CDR1 SGHTA and CDR2 FQGNSA come from the germline V gene. Here the CDR3 reads CASSSLGLPLHF. The CDR3 DNA reads as TGTGCCAGCAGCTCCTTGGGGTTACCCCTCCACTTT. Complete variable domain (other parts from reference TRBV7-2 and TRBJ1-6): GAGVSQSPSNKVTEKGKDVELRCDPISGHTALYWYRQSLGQGLEFLIYFQGNSAPDKSGLPSDRFSAERTGGSVSTLTIQRTQQEDSAVYLCASSSLGLPLHFGNGTRLTVT.

The chain has TRBV19 and TRBJ1-1; D ambiguous. Germline CDR1 is LNHDA and CDR2 is SQIVND (reference sequence). The CDR3 totals 15 residues. Trimming shortened V by 3 bases and J by 0 bases, and 11 bases separated the two germline ends. The CDR3: CASSISGSMNTEAFF. The DNA of the CDR3 is TGTGCCAGTAGTATTTCTGGGAGCATGAACACTGAAGCTTTCTTT.

V usage is TRBV1 and J usage is TRBJ2-2; the table's D gene call, TRBD2, was not cross checked with the DNA. TRBV1 is deemed a pseudogene. The CDR3 totals 17 residues. The CDR3 spells CTSSRRLAGGHPGELFF. As DNA, the CDR3 is TGCACCAGCAGCCGTAGACTAGCGGGGGGGCACCCCGGGGAGCTGTTTTTT.

This clone was counted a single time. J is TRBJ2-3 and V is TRBV5-6; tentative D call: TRBD1 (5 bases). The germline CDR1 and CDR2 sequences are SGHDT and YYEEEE. V shed 0 bases and J shed 0 bases, with 8 bases lying between them. The CDR3 length is 15 residues. The CDR3 DNA sequence: TGTGCCAGCAGCTTGGGGGGCGGTAGCACAGATACGCAGTATTTT. Translating it yields CASSLGGGSTDTQYF.

This chain's CDR3 is CASSERGGGAWQPQHF. The CDR3, as DNA: TGTGCCAGCAGTGAAAGGGGTGGTGGGGCTTGGCAGCCCCAGCATTTT. J is TRBJ1-5 and V is TRBV6-1, with D maybe TRBD1 (5 bases). The CDR3 covers 16 residues. V gave up 2 bases and J gave up 7 bases, with 18 bases separating them. Germline CDR1 MNHNS, CDR2 SASEGT.

This clone came up once. The V gene is TRBV4-3, the J gene TRBJ2-7; possible D gene TRBD1, 6 bases. V dropped 3 bases and J dropped 2 bases, with 17 bases sitting between them. Germline CDR1 LGHNA, CDR2 YSLEER. CDR3 size: 16 residues. The CDR3 sequence: CASSHIAQDRPYEQYF. The CDR3, as DNA: TGCGCCAGCAGCCACATAGCTCAGGACAGACCCTACGAGCAGTACTTC.

CDR3 sequence reads: CASSIRTGDYNSPLHF. CDR3 DNA: TGTGCCAGCAGCATAAGGACAGGGGACTATAATTCACCCCTCCACTTT. V and J are TRBV5-6 and TRBJ1-6, with 9 nucleotides matching TRBD1. There are 16 residues in the CDR3. J lost 3 bases, V lost 4 bases, and 5 bases had no gene match. Germline CDR1 SGHDT, CDR2 YYEEEE.

This sequence joins TRBV1 and TRBJ2-2. TRBV1 is a listed pseudogene. The CDR3 is 15 amino acids. The CDR3 bases are TGCACCAGCCTCCCAGGACCCCCGAACACCGGGGAGCTGTTTTTT. Encoded protein: CTSLPGPPNTGELFF.

The chain joins TRBV30 to TRBJ1-6; D is ambiguous. The CDR3 spans 15 residues. The germline V gene has CDR1 GTSNPN and CDR2 SVGIG (reference sequence). Trimming removed 0 bases from V and 10 bases from J, with 16 bases in between. The chain's CDR3 is CAWSVKGRVGSPLHF. The DNA for the CDR3 is TGTGCCTGGAGTGTAAAGGGTCGAGTAGGATCACCCCTCCACTTT.

This clone appeared a single time. The chain carries TRBV25-1 and TRBJ1-4, with 7 bases that match TRBD1. V was pared by 5 bases and J by 8 bases, with 5 bases of the junction left unmatched. The CDR3 runs to 13 residues. The germline gives CDR1 MGHDK, CDR2 SYGVNS. The DNA for the CDR3 is TGTGCCAGCAGTAAAGGGGGCGAGGAAAAACTGTTTTTT. Translating it yields CASSKGGEEKLFF. The complete variable domain, with remaining parts taken from reference TRBV25-1 and TRBJ1-4, reads EADIYQTPRYLVIGTGKKITLECSQTMGHDKMYWYQQDPGMELHLIHYSYGVNSTEKGDLSSESTVSRIRTEHFPLTLESARPSHTSQYLCASSKGGEEKLFFGSGTQLSVL.